The 22 T cell receptor beta chains reported below all come from one sample, sequenced in a study of long-term antiretroviral therapy in people with HIV. Survey level was the resolution at which the v3.0 immunoSEQ assay ran. Data came from immunoSEQ multiplex PCR; TCRdb stores just in-frame clones and leaves some out. The sample has about 39,000 clones; approximately 89% are singletons. The sequenced sample was unsorted PBMCs, obtained 3.1 years after starting antiretroviral therapy. The receptors were gathered from a woman between 50 and 59 years old with HIV.

V gene TRBV11-3 combines with J gene TRBJ2-1, with a possible D match to TRBD2 (6 bases). CDR1 is SGHNT, CDR2 YENEEA, per germline. V gave up 6 bases and J gave up 8 bases, with 17 bases separating them. This CDR3 is built from 14 residues. The CDR3 DNA reads as TGTGCCAGCAGTTCCCTTACGACTAGACATGAGCAGTTCTTC. Encoded protein: CASSSLTTRHEQFF.

The chain recombines TRBV10-3 with TRBJ2-7; D perhaps matches TRBD1 (6 bases). CDR3 length equals 12 residues. The germline V gene encodes CDR1 ENHRY and CDR2 SYGVKD. V lost 8 bases and J lost 5, with 13 bases in between. The CDR3 protein is CAIWDKMDEQYF. The CDR3 DNA is TGTGCCATCTGGGACAAAATGGACGAGCAGTACTTC.

This rearrangement joins TRBV5-1 to TRBJ2-6, with 10 bases fitting TRBD1. V shed 0 bases and J 1 base; nucleotides not matched to a gene: 1. The CDR3 spans 17 residues. The germline gives CDR1 SGHRS, CDR2 YFSETQ. In DNA, the CDR3 is TGCGCCAGCAGCTTGGGGGGACAGGGGTCTGGGGCCAACGTCCTGACTTTC. It translates to CASSLGGQGSGANVLTF.

The V call is TRBV20-1, the J call TRBJ1-2; D is ambiguous. Germline V gives CDR1 DFQATT, CDR2 SNEGSKA (reference sequence). With 6 bases removed from V and 10 bases from J, the gap between germline ends came to 15 bases. This CDR3 has 11 amino acids. CDR3 region: CSANNGEVYTF. The CDR3, as DNA: TGCAGTGCCAATAACGGGGAAGTCTACACCTTC.

CDR3 coding DNA: TGTGCCAGCAGACGGGCAGGGGGGAGCACTGAAGCTTTCTTT. It specifies CASRRAGGSTEAFF. The J gene is TRBJ1-1, the V gene TRBV6-4, with 7 nucleotides matching TRBD1. Germline values: CDR1 MRHNA, CDR2 SNTAGT. The CDR3 runs to 14 residues. Trimming removed 6 bases from V and 4 bases from J; junction bases left unmatched: 8.

V and J are TRBV10-3 and TRBJ2-3, with a weak D call TRBD2 (6 bases). CDR1 and CDR2 (germline): ENHRY, SYGVKD. The CDR3 is made up of 15 amino acids. The V end was cut by 4 bases, the J end by 0 bases, with 11 bases between. CDR3 bases: TGTGCCATCAGTGTGGGCGGGACCAGCACAGATACGCAGTATTTT. Translated: CAISVGGTSTDTQYF.

The chain combines TRBV13 with TRBJ2-5; TRBD2 matches 9 bases. Germline lookup yields CDR1 PRHDT and CDR2 FYEKMQ (reference sequence). The CDR3 is 17 amino acids. V was pared by 5 bases and J by 7 bases, with 17 bases of the junction left unmatched. The CDR3 DNA follows: TGTGCCAGCAGCACAAGGTCCGGCGGGGGGGCGATTGGGACCCAGTACTTC. Translating it yields CASSTRSGGGAIGTQYF.

This rearrangement joins TRBV9 to TRBJ1-1; the match to TRBD1 covers 9 bases. CDR1 and CDR2 from the germline V gene are SGDLS and YYNGEE. This CDR3 comprises 14 residues. The V segment lost 4 bases and the J segment 4 bases; nucleotides outside the gene matches: 5. The CDR3 nucleotides are TGTGCCAGCAGCCCCCGACAGGGGGTCACTGAAGCTTTCTTT. This gives the protein CASSPRQGVTEAFF.

The chain uses TRBV6-1 and TRBJ2-2; D is possibly TRBD1 or TRBD2 (5 bases each). Germline-derived CDR1 and CDR2 are MNHNS and SASEGT. Trimming pared 8 bases from V and 5 bases from J, leaving 12 bases between. The CDR3 runs to 13 residues. CDR3 loop: CASGWGWTGELFF. DNA of the CDR3: TGTGCCAGCGGGTGGGGGTGGACCGGGGAGCTGTTTTTT.

The CDR3, as DNA: TGTGCCAGTAGTGCGACAGGGGGCCGTCAGCCCCAGCATTTT. Protein: CASSATGGRQPQHF. The J gene is TRBJ1-5, the V gene TRBV19; 10 positions match TRBD1. The J segment lost 6 bases and the V segment lost 5 bases, leaving 4 bases of the junction unmatched. The germline V gene has CDR1 LNHDA and CDR2 SQIVND (reference sequence). This CDR3 is 14 amino acids long.

The chain combines TRBV5-1 with TRBJ1-1, with D unclear. The germline V gene encodes CDR1 SGHRS and CDR2 YFSETQ. The CDR3 sequence is 13 residues long. V was cut by 1 base and J by 7 bases, with 11 bases left in between. CDR3 sequence: CASSLISGGEAFF. In DNA, the CDR3 is TGCGCCAGCAGCTTGATCTCGGGCGGTGAAGCTTTCTTT.

The chain has TRBV5-1 and TRBJ2-5; D not resolved. The CDR3 length is 14 residues. The V gene lost 0 bases and the J gene lost 6 bases, with 12 bases spanning the gap. Germline CDR1 reads SGHRS; CDR2 reads YFSETQ. The CDR3 spells CASSLGQQLQTQYF. CDR3 sequence (DNA): TGCGCCAGCAGCTTGGGGCAGCAGTTACAGACCCAGTACTTC.

This clone was counted a few times. The rearrangement uses TRBV4-2 and TRBJ2-3; TRBD2 is a possible D gene (7 bases). Germline assignment: CDR1 LGHNA and CDR2 YNFKEQ. V lost 0 bases, J lost 2 bases, and 9 bases lay in between. The CDR3 consists of 15 residues. CDR3 sequence: CASSQEGGATDTQYF. The CDR3 DNA follows: TGTGCCAGCAGCCAAGAAGGGGGGGCCACAGATACGCAGTATTTT.

The chain links TRBV19 to TRBJ2-1, with a tentative D call TRBD1 (6 bases). V lost 7 bases and J lost 10, with 20 bases in between. This CDR3 has 14 residues. The germline gives CDR1 LNHDA, CDR2 SQIVND (reference sequence). CDR3 bases: TGTGCCAGTACCCAGGTTCGGGCTCAGGGGGAGCAGTTCTTC. Translation gives CASTQVRAQGEQFF.

V usage is TRBV6-5 and J usage is TRBJ2-7, with 10 bases lining up with TRBD2. V dropped 4 bases and J dropped 1; count of bases not matched to a gene: 4. This CDR3 has 15 amino acids. Looked up from germline, CDR1 is MNHEY and CDR2 is SVGAGI. The CDR3 DNA reads as TGTGCCAGCAGTTGGGGACTAGCGCTGTCCTACGAGCAGTACTTC. Translation: CASSWGLALSYEQYF.

The J gene is TRBJ2-6, the V gene TRBV19; 10 bases are shared with TRBD1. V trimming: 0 bases; J trimming: 12 bases; junction bases outside the gene matches: 11. This CDR3 is 17 amino acids long. Germline assignment: CDR1 LNHDA and CDR2 SQIVND (reference sequence). This chain's CDR3 is CASSIDPDRGSSCVLTF. The DNA of the CDR3 is TGTGCCAGTAGTATAGACCCGGACAGGGGGTCCTCCTGCGTCCTGACTTTC.

The chain recombines TRBV7-6 with TRBJ1-3; maybe TRBD1 (6 bases). Germline V gene lookup returns CDR1 SGHVS and CDR2 FNYEAQ. This CDR3 comprises 19 residues. V was clipped by 2 bases and J by 0 bases, with 20 bases between them. This chain's CDR3 is CASSLFPGGAVSSGNTIYF. CDR3 nucleotide sequence: TGTGCCAGCAGCTTATTTCCTGGGGGGGCCGTGAGCTCTGGAAACACCATATATTTT.

V is TRBV11-3 and J is TRBJ2-5; 11 bases map to TRBD2. J was trimmed by 6 bases and V by 5 bases; bases with no gene match: 2. The CDR3 loop spans 13 amino acids. In germline, CDR1 is SGHNT, CDR2 YENEEA. CDR3 amino acids: CASSRLAGQTQYF. Here the CDR3 DNA reads TGTGCCAGCAGCAGACTAGCGGGACAGACCCAGTACTTC.

The V and J genes are TRBV10-2 and TRBJ2-7; TRBD1 aligns across 7 bases. Germline trimming cut 6 bases from V and 3 bases from J; bases unmatched to any gene: 8. The CDR3 contains 14 residues. Germline V CDR1 and CDR2: WSHSY, SAAADI. CDR3 nucleotide sequence: TGCGCCAGCAGCGACAGGGCCCCATTCTACGAGCAGTACTTC. This encodes CASSDRAPFYEQYF.

This clone was detected once. This chain joins TRBV30 and TRBJ2-7, with D maybe TRBD2 (7 bases). The CDR3 loop spans 12 amino acids. Trimming stripped 4 bases from V and 5 bases from J, with 12 bases between. Per the germline V gene, CDR1 is GTSNPN and CDR2 is SVGIG (reference sequence). The chain's CDR3 is CAWKGEGNEQYF. The CDR3 nucleotides are TGTGCCTGGAAGGGGGAGGGCAACGAGCAGTACTTC. Full variable domain (rest looked up from reference TRBV30 and TRBJ2-7): SQTIHQWPATLVQPVGSPLSLECTVEGTSNPNLYWYRQAAGRGLQLLFYSVGIGQISSEVPQNLSASRPQDRQFILSSKKLLLSDSGFYLCAWKGEGNEQYFGPGTRLTVT.

The V and J genes are TRBV2 and TRBJ1-2; D gene unclear. Between the trimmed V and J ends, which lost 7 bases and 5 bases, there was a span of 5 bases. The germline gives CDR1 SNHLY, CDR2 FYNNEI. The CDR3 totals 10 residues. CDR3 protein: CASNKYGYTF. CDR3 sequence (DNA): TGTGCCAGCAACAAATATGGCTACACCTTC.

The rearrangement uses TRBV5-6 and TRBJ1-6; no clear D gene. Germline V gene lookup returns CDR1 SGHDT and CDR2 YYEEEE. The ends were cut back, 2 bases at V and 8 bases at J, with 14 bases in the middle. This CDR3 region has 15 residues. DNA of the CDR3: TGTGCCAGCAGCTTCCGGACTCTCCAGGATTCACCCCTCCACTTT. Amino acid sequence: CASSFRTLQDSPLHF.